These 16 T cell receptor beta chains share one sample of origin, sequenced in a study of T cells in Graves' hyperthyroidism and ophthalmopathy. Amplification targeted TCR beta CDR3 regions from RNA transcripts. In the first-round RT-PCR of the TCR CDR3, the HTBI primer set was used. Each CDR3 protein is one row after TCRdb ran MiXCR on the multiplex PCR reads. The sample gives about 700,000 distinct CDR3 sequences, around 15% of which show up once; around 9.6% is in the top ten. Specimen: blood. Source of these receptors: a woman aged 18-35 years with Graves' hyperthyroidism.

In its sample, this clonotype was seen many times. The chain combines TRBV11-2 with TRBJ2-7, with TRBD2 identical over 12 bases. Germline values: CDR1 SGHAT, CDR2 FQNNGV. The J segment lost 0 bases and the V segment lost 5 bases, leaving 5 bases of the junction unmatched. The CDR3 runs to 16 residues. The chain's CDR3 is CASSATSGRSSYEQYF. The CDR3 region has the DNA TGTGCCAGCAGCGCAACTAGCGGGAGGAGCTCCTACGAGCAGTACTTC. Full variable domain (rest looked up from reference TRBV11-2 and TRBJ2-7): EAGVAQSPRYKIIEKRQSVAFWCNPISGHATLYWYQQILGQGPKLLIQFQNNGVVDDSQLPKDRFSAERLKGVDSTLKIQPAKLEDSAVYLCASSATSGRSSYEQYFGPGTRLTVT.

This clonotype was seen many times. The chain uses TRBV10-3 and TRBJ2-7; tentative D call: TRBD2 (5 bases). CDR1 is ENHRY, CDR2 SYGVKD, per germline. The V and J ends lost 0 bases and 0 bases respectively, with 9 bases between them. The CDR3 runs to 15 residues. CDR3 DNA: TGTGCCATCAGTGAGTCGGAAGGAGGCTCCTACGAGCAGTACTTC. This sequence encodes CAISESEGGSYEQYF.

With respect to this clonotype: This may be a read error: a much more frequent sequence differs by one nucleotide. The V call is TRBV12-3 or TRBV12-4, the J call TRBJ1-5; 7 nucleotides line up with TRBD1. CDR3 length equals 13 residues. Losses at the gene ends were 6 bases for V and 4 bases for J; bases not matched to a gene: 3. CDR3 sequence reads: CASRAGGNQPQHF. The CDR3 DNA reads TGTGCCAGCAGGGCAGGGGGGAATCAGCCCCAGCATTTT.

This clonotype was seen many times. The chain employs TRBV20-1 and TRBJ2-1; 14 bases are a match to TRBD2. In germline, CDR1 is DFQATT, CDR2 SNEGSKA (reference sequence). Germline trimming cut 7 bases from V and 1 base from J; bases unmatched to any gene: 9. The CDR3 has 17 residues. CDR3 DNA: TGCAGTGTCCCGGGACTAGCGGGAGAGAGATCCTACAATGAGCAGTTCTTC. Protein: CSVPGLAGERSYNEQFF.

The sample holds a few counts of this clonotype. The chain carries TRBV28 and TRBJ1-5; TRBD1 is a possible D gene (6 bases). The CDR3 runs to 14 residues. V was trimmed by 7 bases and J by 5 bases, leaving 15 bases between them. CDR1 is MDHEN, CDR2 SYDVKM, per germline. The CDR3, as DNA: TGTGCCAGCACGTATTACAGGGAGGATCAGCCCCAGCATTTT. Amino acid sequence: CASTYYREDQPQHF.

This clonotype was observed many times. CDR3 DNA sequence: TGTGCCAGCAGATCTACAGGGTTTGACTATGGCTACACCTTC. Its protein is CASRSTGFDYGYTF. This sequence joins TRBV28 and TRBJ1-2, with a tentative D call TRBD1 (6 bases). CDR1 is MDHEN and CDR2 is SYDVKM in the germline V gene. Trimming left V 6 bases short and J 3 bases short, with 14 bases between. The CDR3 runs 14 residues.

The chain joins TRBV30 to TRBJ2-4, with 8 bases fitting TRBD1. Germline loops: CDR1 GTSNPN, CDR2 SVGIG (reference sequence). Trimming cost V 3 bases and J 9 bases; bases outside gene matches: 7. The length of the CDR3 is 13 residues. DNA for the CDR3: TGTGCCTGGAGCGCGGACAGGGACGGCATTCAGTACTTC. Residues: CAWSADRDGIQYF. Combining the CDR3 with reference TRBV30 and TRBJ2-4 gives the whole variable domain SQTIHQWPATLVQPVGSPLSLECTVEGTSNPNLYWYRQAAGRGLQLLFYSVGIGQISSEVPQNLSASRPQDRQFILSSKKLLLSDSGFYLCAWSADRDGIQYFGAGTRLSVL.

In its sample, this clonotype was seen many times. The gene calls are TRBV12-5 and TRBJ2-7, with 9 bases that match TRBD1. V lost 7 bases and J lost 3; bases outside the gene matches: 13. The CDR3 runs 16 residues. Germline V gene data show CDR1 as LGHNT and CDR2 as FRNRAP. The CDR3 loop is CASASSAGTGIYEQYF. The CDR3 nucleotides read TGTGCTAGTGCTTCCTCCGCCGGGACAGGGATCTACGAGCAGTACTTC.

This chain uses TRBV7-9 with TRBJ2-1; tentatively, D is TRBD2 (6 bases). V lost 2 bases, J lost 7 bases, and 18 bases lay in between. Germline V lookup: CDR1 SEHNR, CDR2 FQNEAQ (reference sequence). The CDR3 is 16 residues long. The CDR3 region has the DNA TGTGCCAGCAGCTTAAGGGCGGGGCAGGGTGAGAATGAGCAGTTCTTC. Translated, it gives CASSLRAGQGENEQFF.

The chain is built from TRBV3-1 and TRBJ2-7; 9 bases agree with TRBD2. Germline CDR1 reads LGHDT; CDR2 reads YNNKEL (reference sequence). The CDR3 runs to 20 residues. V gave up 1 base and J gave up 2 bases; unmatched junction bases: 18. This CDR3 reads CASSQVPNLPLLAGAYEQYF. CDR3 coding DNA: TGTGCCAGCAGCCAAGTCCCAAACCTCCCTTTACTAGCGGGTGCCTACGAGCAGTACTTC.

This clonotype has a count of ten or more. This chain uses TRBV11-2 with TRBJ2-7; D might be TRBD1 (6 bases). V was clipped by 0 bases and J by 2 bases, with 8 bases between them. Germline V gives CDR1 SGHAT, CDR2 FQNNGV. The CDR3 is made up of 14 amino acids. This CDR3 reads CASSLEGDTYEQYF. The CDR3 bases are TGTGCCAGCAGCTTAGAAGGGGACACCTACGAGCAGTACTTC.

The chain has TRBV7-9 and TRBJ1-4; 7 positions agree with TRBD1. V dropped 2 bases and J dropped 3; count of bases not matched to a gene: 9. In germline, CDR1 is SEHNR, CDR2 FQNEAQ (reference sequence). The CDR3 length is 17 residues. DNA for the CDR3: TGTGCCAGCAGCTTATATGCAGGGGGGAGTTCTAATGAAAAACTGTTTTTT. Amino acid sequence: CASSLYAGGSSNEKLFF.

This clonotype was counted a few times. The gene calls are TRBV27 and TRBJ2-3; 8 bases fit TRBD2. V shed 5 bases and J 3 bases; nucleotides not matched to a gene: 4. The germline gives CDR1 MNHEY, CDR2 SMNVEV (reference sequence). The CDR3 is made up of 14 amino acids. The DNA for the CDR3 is TGTGCCAGCAGTGATAGCGGGACTACAGATACGCAGTATTTT. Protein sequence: CASSDSGTTDTQYF.

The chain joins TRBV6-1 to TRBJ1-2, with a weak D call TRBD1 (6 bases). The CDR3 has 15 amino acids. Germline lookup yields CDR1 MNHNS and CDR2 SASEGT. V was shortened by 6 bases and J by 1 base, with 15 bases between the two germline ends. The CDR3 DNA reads TGTGCCAGCAGCTTCCGGGACACCCTTAACTATGGCTACACCTTC. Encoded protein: CASSFRDTLNYGYTF.

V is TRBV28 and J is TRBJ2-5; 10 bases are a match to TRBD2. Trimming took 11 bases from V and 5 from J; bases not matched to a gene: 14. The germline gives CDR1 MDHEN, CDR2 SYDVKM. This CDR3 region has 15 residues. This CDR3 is CAVTPLAGRQETQYF. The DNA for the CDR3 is TGTGCCGTGACACCACTAGCGGGACGTCAGGAGACCCAGTACTTC.

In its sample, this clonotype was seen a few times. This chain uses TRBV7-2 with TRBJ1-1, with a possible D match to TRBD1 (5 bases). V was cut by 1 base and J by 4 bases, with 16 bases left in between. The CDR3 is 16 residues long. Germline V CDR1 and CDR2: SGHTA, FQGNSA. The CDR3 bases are TGTGCCAGCAGCTTAGTTGTTAGCAGGGTTAGCACTGAAGCTTTCTTT. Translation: CASSLVVSRVSTEAFF.